This T cell receptor (beta chain) was observed in a study of T cells in Graves' hyperthyroidism and ophthalmopathy. In the study overall: Staff took peripheral blood when the initial diagnosis was made, before any treatment began.

Germline V gene sequence: CDR1 ENHRY, CDR2 SYGVKD. The V gene lost 10 bases and the J gene lost 0 bases, with 11 bases spanning the gap. CDR3 length: 13 residues. Diagnoses used clinical symptoms, serum thyroxine and TRAb, thyroid ultrasound and orbital computed tomography. The investigators amplified TCR beta CDR3 regions from RNA transcripts. First-round RT-PCR of the TCR CDR3 relied on the HTBI primer set. TCRdb redid the calling of the multiplex PCR reads with MiXCR, one entry per CDR3 protein. The sample carries 310,000 or so distinct CDR3 sequences, over 15% recorded once. The study's findings and limits: Stable hyperthyroidism was separated from ophthalmopathy by a model based on 13 V-J features.

This clonotype was detected many times. Its antigen remains unknown. The chain couples TRBV10-3 to TRBJ2-3; the D call may be TRBD1 or TRBD2 (5 bases each). Input material: blood. This TCR derives from a woman aged 60 to 75 with Graves' ophthalmopathy. DNA of the CDR3: TGTGCCACCGGGACGCAAAGCACAGATACGCAGTATTTT. It yields the protein CATGTQSTDTQYF.